This is a list of T cell receptor beta chains from one sample in a study of identical twins. TCRdb called the 5' RACE reads again in MiXCR, with one record for every CDR3 protein. This sample yields 130,000 to 150,000 distinct CDR3 sequences, of which 3% to 4.5% are seen a single time; 8.1% belongs to the top ten. The sample comprised memory T cells sorted from blood. These TCRs come from a man aged 18 to 29 in good health. Both conserved end residues are part of each CDR3. The D gene is left open where the match is weak. Clone size appears in some rows only: once, few, many, or a class for an expanded clone.

D,V,size,J,CDR3,DNA
TRBD2,TRBV20-1,few,TRBJ2-3,CSARGRDYRKDTQYF,TGCAGTGCTAGGGGGCGGGACTACCGGAAGGATACGCAGTATTTT
-,TRBV6-5,many,TRBJ2-7,CASSYSWVGTTYEQYF,TGTGCCAGCAGTTACTCGTGGGTCGGAACCACCTACGAGCAGTACTTC
TRBD1,TRBV2,many,TRBJ1-2,CASSETGQGSGYTF,TGTGCCAGCAGTGAAACGGGACAGGGGAGTGGCTACACCTTC
TRBD1,TRBV6-2/TRBV6-3,many,TRBJ1-4,CASSSPTDRGNEKLFF,TGTGCCAGCAGTTCACCGACGGACAGGGGAAATGAAAAACTGTTTTTT
-,TRBV7-2,many,TRBJ1-5,CASSFYGNQPQHF,TGTGCCAGCAGCTTTTATGGCAATCAGCCCCAGCATTTT
-,TRBV12-3/TRBV12-4,many,TRBJ2-7,CASSLQGPYEQYF,TGTGCCAGCAGCCTACAGGGCCCCTACGAGCAGTACTTC
TRBD1,TRBV20-1,many,TRBJ2-5,CSATYPGTGGLETQYF,TGCAGTGCTACTTACCCCGGGACAGGGGGCCTAGAGACCCAGTACTTC
TRBD2,TRBV20-1,many,TRBJ2-1,CSAEGLGGYNEQFF,TGCAGTGCGGAGGGACTAGGGGGTTACAATGAGCAGTTCTTC
-,TRBV7-2,many,TRBJ2-3,CASSLASEYTQYF,TGTGCCAGCAGCTTAGCCTCAGAGTATACGCAGTATTTT
TRBD1,TRBV28,-,TRBJ2-1,CASSSDRQPHNQQFF,TGTGCCAGCAGTTCGGACAGGCAACCTCACAATCAGCAGTTCTTC
-,TRBV7-2,many,TRBJ2-1,CASSPRGAGGDNEQFF,TGTGCCAGCAGCCCACGAGGGGCGGGCGGGGACAATGAGCAGTTCTTC
-,TRBV7-2,many,TRBJ1-1,CASSYSGANTEAFF,TGTGCCAGCAGCTACAGTGGGGCGAACACTGAAGCTTTCTTT
-,TRBV15,many,TRBJ2-2,CATSRGRGWRGELFF,TGTGCCACCAGCAGAGGCCGGGGGTGGCGCGGGGAGCTGTTTTTT
-,TRBV11-2,many,TRBJ1-1,CASSLSFRGNTEAFF,TGTGCCAGCAGCTTATCTTTCAGAGGGAACACTGAAGCTTTCTTT
-,TRBV18,many,TRBJ2-3,CASSPLQQTTDTQYF,TGTGCCAGCTCACCACTCCAGCAGACCACAGATACGCAGTATTTT
-,TRBV12-3/TRBV12-4,many,TRBJ2-2,CASSTTHDITGELFF,TGTGCCAGCAGTACTACCCATGACATAACCGGGGAGCTGTTTTTT
TRBD2,TRBV12-3/TRBV12-4,few,TRBJ2-6,CASSLVTFLAGGHSSGANVLTF,TGTGCCAGCAGTTTAGTTACCTTTCTAGCGGGAGGGCACAGCTCTGGGGCCAACGTCCTGACTTTC
TRBD2,TRBV9,-,TRBJ2-1,CASSVGLAAGNEQFF,TGTGCCAGCAGCGTAGGACTAGCGGCTGGCAATGAGCAGTTCTTC
-,TRBV7-2,many,TRBJ1-5,CASSLYLSNQPQHF,TGTGCCAGCAGCTTATATCTGTCCAATCAGCCCCAGCATTTT
-,TRBV20-1,many,TRBJ2-4,CSASPPVSNIQYF,TGCAGTGCTAGCCCCCCAGTTTCGAACATTCAGTACTTC
TRBD1,TRBV20-1,many,TRBJ1-3,CSAKSTGSYDTIYF,TGCAGTGCTAAATCGACAGGGAGTTATGACACCATATATTTT
-,TRBV5-1,many,TRBJ2-1,CASSLTRGSYNEQFF,TGCGCCAGCAGCTTGACGCGGGGCTCCTACAATGAGCAGTTCTTC
-,TRBV6-5,many,TRBJ1-2,CASRPTEVYGYTF,TGTGCCAGCAGGCCGACAGAAGTATATGGCTACACCTTC
-,TRBV12-3/TRBV12-4,many,TRBJ1-2,CASSLRGQQYGYTF,TGTGCCAGCAGTTTGAGGGGACAACAGTATGGCTACACCTTC
-,TRBV11-1,-,TRBJ1-2,CASSSGYGYTF,TGTGCCAGCAGTTCGGGCTATGGCTACACCTTC
TRBD2,TRBV7-6,many,TRBJ2-7,CASSPAGSINEQYF,TGTGCCAGCAGCCCAGCGGGATCTATTAACGAGCAGTACTTC
-,TRBV18,many,TRBJ2-5,CASSPGTTQETQYF,TGTGCCAGCTCACCAGGGACCACCCAAGAGACCCAGTACTTC
TRBD2,TRBV5-1,many,TRBJ2-2,CASAGGLALNSNTGELFF,TGCGCCAGCGCGGGGGGGCTAGCGCTAAATTCGAACACCGGGGAGCTGTTTTTT